These 25 T cell receptor beta chains were all obtained from the same sample, sequenced in a study of blood T cells in healthy people across ages. Primed by a sample-barcoded 5' primer and a J-beta primer mix, a second PCR proceeded for 7 to 11 cycles. TCRdb used MiXCR to reprocess the 5' RACE reads, holding one entry per CDR3 protein. Seen here are 1,800,000 or so distinct CDR3 sequences, roughly two fifths observed once, and the top ten hold around 23%. Material for sequencing was blood. These receptors originate from a human donor in good health.

There are a few counts of this clonotype. V gene TRBV12-3 or TRBV12-4 combines with J gene TRBJ1-4; possible D gene TRBD1, 6 bases. V lost 4 bases and J lost 13, with 10 bases in between. The CDR3 spans 11 residues. CDR3 in DNA: TGTGCCAGCAGTTCCGGGACACTACTGTTTTTT. Translating gives CASSSGTLLFF.

The V gene is TRBV3-1, the J gene TRBJ1-2, with D possibly being TRBD1 (6 bases). CDR3 length equals 14 residues. Germline V gene sequence: CDR1 LGHDT, CDR2 YNNKEL (reference sequence). V was trimmed by 3 bases and J by 4 bases, leaving 12 bases between them. The CDR3, as DNA: TGTGCCAGCAGCCAGGGACAAGCGCCCTATGGCTACACCTTC. This translates into CASSQGQAPYGYTF.

The chain combines TRBV20-1 with TRBJ1-1; D not certain. Trimming removed 6 bases from V and 2 bases from J, with 10 bases in between. This CDR3 has 12 residues. CDR1 and CDR2 (germline): DFQATT, SNEGSKA (reference sequence). CDR3 residues: CSATDTNTEAFF. In DNA form, the CDR3 reads TGCAGTGCGACCGATACAAACACTGAAGCTTTCTTT.

This clonotype was counted a few times. The rearrangement links TRBV4-3 to TRBJ1-2; possibly TRBD1 for D (5 bases). CDR1 and CDR2 (germline): LGHNA, YSLEER. This CDR3 spans 18 amino acids. The germline V and J ends were trimmed by 1 base and 4 bases, with 22 bases remaining between them. Here the CDR3 DNA reads TGCGCCAGCAGCCAAGTGGAGGGCGGTTTTGGACAACCCTATGGCTACACCTTC. It is translated as CASSQVEGGFGQPYGYTF.

This clonotype was detected only a few times. This chain joins TRBV5-5 and TRBJ2-7; D possibly corresponds to TRBD1 (6 bases). V was pared by 4 bases and J by 1 base, with 12 bases between. CDR1 and CDR2 (germline): SGHKS, YYEKEE (reference sequence). This CDR3 comprises 14 residues. The CDR3 DNA sequence: TGTGCCAGCAGCGCCCGGGACATGTCCTACGAGCAGTACTTC. This translates into CASSARDMSYEQYF.

This clonotype was detected a few times. The chain joins TRBV10-3 to TRBJ2-3; 8 bases line up with TRBD1. The J segment lost 4 bases and the V segment lost 3 bases, leaving 9 bases of the junction unmatched. The CDR3 has 16 residues. Germline V gene lookup returns CDR1 ENHRY and CDR2 SYGVKD. In DNA form, the CDR3 reads TGTGCCATCAGTGACCCCGGGACAGGTTTTGCAGATACGCAGTATTTT. Protein product: CAISDPGTGFADTQYF.

The chain uses TRBV5-1 and TRBJ2-7; a weak D match, TRBD1 (5 bases). The germline V and J ends were trimmed by 3 bases and 6 bases, with 16 bases remaining between them. The CDR3 is made up of 14 amino acids. Germline V CDR1 and CDR2: SGHRS, YFSETQ. In DNA, the CDR3 is TGCGCCAGCAGCTCTAACCGGCAGGGAACCGAGCAGTACTTC. This codes for CASSSNRQGTEQYF.

This chain links TRBV19 with TRBJ1-2; D remains unclear. This CDR3 is built from 13 residues. Trimming removed 3 bases from V and 5 bases from J, with 10 bases in between. Per the germline V gene, CDR1 is LNHDA and CDR2 is SQIVND (reference sequence). The CDR3 protein is CASSMRQVYGYTF. The CDR3 DNA reads TGTGCCAGTAGTATGAGGCAGGTTTATGGCTACACCTTC.

The chain combines TRBV7-2 with TRBJ2-1, with D possibly matching TRBD1 (5 bases). The closer fit of TRBJ2-7 to the DNA end suggests the J call may be wrong. Germline loops: CDR1 SGHTA, CDR2 FQGNSA. CDR3 length: 17 residues. CDR3 protein: CASSSPTTALSYNEQYF. In DNA form, the CDR3 reads TGTGCCAGCAGCTCACCAACGACAGCACTCTCCTACAATGAGCAGTACTTC.

In the case of this clonotype: An end of the junction differs from the germline gene, which may be a read error. V usage is TRBV5-1 and J usage is TRBJ1-1; no reliable D call. Germline CDR1 is SGHRS and CDR2 is YFSETQ. This CDR3 has 15 amino acids. In nucleotides, the CDR3 is TGCGCCAGCAGCCTGCGCCCTAATGGGAACACTGAGGCTTTCTTT. This gives the protein CASSLRPNGNTEAFF.

This chain links TRBV29-1 with TRBJ2-3; weak D call: TRBD2 (5 bases). With 5 bases removed from V and 8 bases from J, the gap between germline ends came to 14 bases. The CDR3 spans 12 residues. The germline V gene encodes CDR1 SQVTM and CDR2 ANQGSEA. The CDR3 sequence is CSVRTGRGTQYF. DNA for the CDR3: TGCAGCGTTAGGACGGGCCGGGGTACGCAGTATTTT.

The V call is TRBV20-1, the J call TRBJ2-1; D might be TRBD2 (6 bases). The CDR3 extends over 15 amino acids. The V gene's germline CDR1 is DFQATT and CDR2 SNEGSKA (reference sequence). V was cut by 5 bases and J by 3 bases, with 17 bases left in between. CDR3 residues: CSALTGVQFYNEQFF. The CDR3 coding sequence is TGCAGTGCTCTAACGGGGGTGCAGTTCTACAATGAGCAGTTCTTC.

This clonotype was counted between two and nine times. This chain connects TRBV20-1 to TRBJ1-2, with 10 positions matching TRBD1. Looked up from germline, CDR1 is DFQATT and CDR2 is SNEGSKA (reference sequence). J lost 3 bases, V lost 3 bases, and 4 bases had no gene match. The length of the CDR3 is 14 residues. The DNA for the CDR3 is TGCAGTGCTAGCCGGGACAGGGGTGACTATGGCTACACCTTC. Its protein product is CSASRDRGDYGYTF.

This chain uses TRBV7-8 with TRBJ2-1; D uncertain. The CDR3 covers 16 residues. V lost 2 bases and J lost 8, with 19 bases in between. Germline V gene data show CDR1 as SGHVS and CDR2 as FQNEAQ. CDR3 bases: TGTGCCAGCAGCTTATTTTCGGCCGAGATTGTAGATGAGCAGTTCTTC. Its protein product is CASSLFSAEIVDEQFF.

The rearrangement joins TRBV15 to TRBJ1-2, with D possibly matching TRBD1 (6 bases). CDR1 LNHNV and CDR2 YYDKDF come from the germline V gene (reference sequence). There are 13 residues in the CDR3. Trimming removed 1 base at V and 3 bases at J, with 6 bases between. This CDR3 is CATSRGTDYGYTF. DNA of the CDR3: TGTGCCACCAGCAGAGGGACAGACTATGGCTACACCTTC.

CDR3 residues: CASSPRVGWEQFF. The CDR3 bases are TGCGCCAGCAGCCCCAGGGTGGGCTGGGAGCAGTTCTTC. The genes are TRBV4-1 and TRBJ2-1; weak D call: TRBD1 (5 bases). CDR1 MGHRA and CDR2 YSYEKL come from the germline V gene. V was shortened by 4 bases and J by 10 bases, with 14 bases between the two germline ends. This CDR3 is built from 13 residues.

This clonotype was seen a few times. The V and J genes are TRBV5-6 and TRBJ2-7, with 7 bases lining up with TRBD1. V was pared by 3 bases and J by 2 bases, with 14 bases of the junction left unmatched. The CDR3 covers 17 residues. Germline CDR1 reads SGHDT; CDR2 reads YYEEEE. The CDR3 bases are TGTGCCAGCAGCTCGCGGGTAGGGACAGAGAAACCCTACGAGCAGTACTTC. This encodes CASSSRVGTEKPYEQYF. Full variable domain (remainder filled in from reference TRBV5-6 and TRBJ2-7): DAGVTQSPTHLIKTRGQQVTLRCSPKSGHDTVSWYQQALGQGPQFIFQYYEEEERQRGNFPDRFSGHQFPNYSSELNVNALLLGDSALYLCASSSRVGTEKPYEQYFGPGTRLTVT.

The chain is built from TRBV5-1 and TRBJ2-7; D may be TRBD1 (7 bases). V lost 3 bases, J lost 3 bases, and 16 bases lay in between. The CDR3 sequence is 15 residues long. The germline gives CDR1 SGHRS, CDR2 YFSETQ. In DNA, the CDR3 is TGCGCCAGCAGCTCGGACAGGACTATATACTACGAGCAGTACTTC. Protein: CASSSDRTIYYEQYF.

This clonotype showed up just a few times. The chain is built from TRBV9 and TRBJ2-1, with 9 nucleotides matching TRBD1. This CDR3 spans 15 amino acids. Germline-derived CDR1 and CDR2 are SGDLS and YYNGEE. The junction had 8 bases not matched to a gene; V was cut back by 3 bases and J by 7 bases. The CDR3 loop is CASSAMGDRDNEQFF. CDR3 in DNA: TGTGCCAGCAGCGCCATGGGGGACAGGGATAATGAGCAGTTCTTC.

The chain carries TRBV7-2 and TRBJ1-2; D not certain. Germline V gene lookup returns CDR1 SGHTA and CDR2 FQGNSA. V lost 1 base, J lost 1 base, and 7 bases lay in between. CDR3 length equals 14 residues. The CDR3 loop reads CASSLEPDNYGYTF. As DNA, the CDR3 is TGTGCCAGCAGCTTAGAACCGGATAACTATGGCTACACCTTC.

This clonotype was seen a handful of times. The J gene is TRBJ2-7, the V gene TRBV20-1, with unresolved D. The V end was cut by 2 bases, the J end by 0 bases, with 11 bases between. The CDR3 sequence is 14 residues long. Germline-derived CDR1 and CDR2 are DFQATT and SNEGSKA (reference sequence). CDR3 nucleotides: TGCAGTGCTAGATCGCCCCGTAGCTCCTACGAGCAGTACTTC. It translates to CSARSPRSSYEQYF.

The genes are TRBV10-3 and TRBJ2-6, with D possibly called TRBD1 or TRBD2 (5 bases each). The V end lost 0 bases, the J end lost 4 bases, and 10 bases lay between the germline ends. The CDR3 contains 16 residues. Germline V gives CDR1 ENHRY, CDR2 SYGVKD. The CDR3 reads CAISESGRVGANVLTF. DNA for the CDR3: TGTGCCATCAGTGAGTCGGGGCGGGTCGGGGCCAACGTCCTGACTTTC.

This clonotype appeared a few times. Germline and junction disagree at one end, which may indicate a read error. V usage is TRBV12-3 or TRBV12-4 and J usage is TRBJ2-3; D remains unclear. This CDR3 is 12 amino acids long. The CDR3 reads CASSRDRDMQYF. CDR3 coding DNA: TGTGCCAGCAGTCGTGACCGAGATATGCAGTATTTT.

The J gene is TRBJ1-1, the V gene TRBV12-3 or TRBV12-4; possibly TRBD1 for D (5 bases). V was clipped by 5 bases and J by 3 bases, with 16 bases between them. The CDR3 length is 15 residues. CDR3 amino acids: CASSGDRNGDTEAFF. The CDR3, as DNA: TGTGCCAGCAGTGGGGACCGAAACGGGGACACTGAAGCTTTCTTT.

The gene calls are TRBV12-3 or TRBV12-4 and TRBJ2-7; 7 nucleotides line up with TRBD1. The CDR3 consists of 14 residues. V shed 7 bases and J 6 bases; nucleotides not matched to a gene: 12. The CDR3: CASKDRISLSEQYF. For the CDR3, the DNA is TGTGCCAGCAAGGACAGGATTTCCTTGAGCGAGCAGTACTTC.